The clone carrying this TCR beta chain showed up just once. Libraries were prepared by immunoSEQ multiplex PCR; TCRdb keeps only in-frame clonotypes and omits some of them. In the table there are roughly 60,000 clones, 91% of which are singletons. Germline V gene sequence: CDR1 SGHTA, CDR2 FQGNSA. V dropped 6 bases and J dropped 3; count of bases not matched to a gene: 6. The CDR3 totals 15 residues. This specimen comes from a study of technical replicates of blood from a handful of donors. Sequencing was performed on PBMCs. The chain couples TRBV7-2 to TRBJ2-7; 12 nucleotides line up with TRBD2. This clonotype originated in a human donor in good health. Some clones in this sample may be carry-over from other donors' samples. The CDR3 region has the DNA TGTGCCAGCAGATTTACTAGCGGGGGGATCTACGAGCAGTACTTC. It yields the protein CASRFTSGGIYEQYF.